This T cell receptor beta chain was retrieved from a study of blood T cell repertoires in COVID-19. Looking at the study overall: Acute and convalescent COVID-19 samples came from the United States, Italy and Spain. T cells, B-cell-depleted T cells, or PBMCs supplied cDNA or gDNA.

Authors' methods: For nucleated cells, counts were estimated from reference gene primer amplification. Profiled with immunoSEQ multiplex PCR; TCRdb holds only in-frame clones, not every one. Clone size and the V and J calls come from that table; the DNA yielded D and trimming. The sample lists some 290,000 clones, 88% occurring once. Germline assignment: CDR1 GTSNPN and CDR2 SVGIG (reference sequence). J gave up 1 base and V 0 bases, and 4 bases lay outside the gene matches. The CDR3 is made up of 15 amino acids. Followed longitudinally, the Seattle patients had been enrolled during active infection. The chain has TRBV30 and TRBJ1-2; 8 bases map to TRBD1. The source is a woman aged 25 to 39 with COVID-19, enrolled during active disease. Source material: peripheral blood. The CDR3 loop reads CAWSVQGAGNYGYTF. CDR3 nucleotides: TGTGCCTGGAGTGTGCAGGGGGCGGGTAACTATGGCTACACCTTC.